What follows are 27 T cell receptor beta chains derived from one specimen sequenced in a study of OX40 agonist ivuxolimab in advanced cancers. Clones were sequenced by immunoSEQ multiplex PCR, and TCRdb holds only the in-frame ones, with some missing. The sample holds tens of thousands of clones, about 85% seen once. The sample here was CD4+ or CD8+ T cells sorted from blood, taken in a trial of the OX40 agonist ivuxolimab. These receptors came from an adult with an advanced solid tumor such as melanoma, head and neck, liver or kidney cancer.

The chain has TRBV5-1 and TRBJ2-7; 13 nucleotides line up with TRBD2. Germline CDR1 SGHRS, CDR2 YFSETQ. This CDR3 spans 15 amino acids. Unmatched junction bases numbered 4, after V lost 3 bases and J lost 4 bases. CDR3 protein: CASSWGLAGIYEQYF. The CDR3 DNA reads TGCGCCAGCAGCTGGGGACTAGCGGGGATTTACGAGCAGTACTTC.

The rearrangement uses TRBV10-2 and TRBJ1-6; 9 nucleotides match TRBD1. CDR1 is WSHSY, CDR2 SAAADI, per germline. V was clipped by 6 bases and J by 9 bases; unmatched bases: 6. This CDR3 comprises 14 residues. As DNA, the CDR3 is TGCGCCAGCAGGGGGGGACAGGGTGGTTCACCCCTCCACTTT. Translating gives CASRGGQGGSPLHF.

The chain joins TRBV12-5 to TRBJ1-2, with no clear D. The CDR3 contains 12 residues. Germline V CDR1 and CDR2: LGHNT, FRNRAP. V gave up 3 bases and J gave up 5 bases, with 7 bases separating them. CDR3 protein: CASGLQSYGYTF. CDR3 bases: TGTGCTAGTGGTTTACAGTCTTATGGCTACACCTTC.

This clone was seen a handful of times. The chain uses TRBV30 and TRBJ1-5; D may be TRBD1 (6 bases). Trimming stripped 3 bases from V and 6 bases from J, with 15 bases between. The germline V gene has CDR1 GTSNPN and CDR2 SVGIG (reference sequence). This CDR3 spans 14 amino acids. DNA of the CDR3: TGTGCCTGGAGGTCGGGGGGCTTAGGTCAGCCCCAGCATTTT. The encoded protein is CAWRSGGLGQPQHF.

J is TRBJ1-5 and V is TRBV23-1; no firm D call. TRBV23-1 belongs to the ORF category, with a function that is uncertain. Deletions cut 3 bases from V and 0 bases from J, with 12 bases between. The CDR3 has 16 amino acids. The CDR3 is CASSHSASYSNQPQHF. The CDR3 region has the DNA TGCGCCAGCAGTCACTCCGCATCCTATAGCAATCAGCCCCAGCATTTT.

V gene TRBV7-9 combines with J gene TRBJ1-4, with 8 bases identical to TRBD1. CDR3 size: 15 residues. The V gene's germline CDR1 is SEHNR and CDR2 FQNEAQ (reference sequence). J gave up 7 bases and V 1 base, and 5 bases lay outside the gene matches. In DNA form, the CDR3 reads TGTGCCAGCAGCTTAGGGTCGACAGGGGCTGAAAAACTGTTTTTT. Its protein is CASSLGSTGAEKLFF.

The V call is TRBV11-2, the J call TRBJ1-2; no firm D call. The CDR3 runs 13 residues. The V gene's germline CDR1 is SGHAT and CDR2 FQNNGV. Trimming removed 5 bases from V and 2 bases from J, with 9 bases in between. The CDR3 is CASSPQTNYGYTF. CDR3 nucleotides: TGTGCCAGCAGCCCCCAGACCAACTATGGCTACACCTTC.

This clone has a single count. CDR3 amino acids: CASVNEAGSNQPQHF. CDR3 sequence (DNA): TGTGCCAGCGTAAACGAGGCGGGTAGCAATCAGCCCCAGCATTTT. The chain joins TRBV2 to TRBJ1-5; D remains ambiguous. CDR1 is SNHLY and CDR2 is FYNNEI in the germline V gene. V was trimmed by 8 bases and J by 0 bases, leaving 14 bases between them. The CDR3 loop spans 15 amino acids.

This clone showed up just once. V gene TRBV7-3 combines with J gene TRBJ2-2; possibly TRBD2 for D (7 bases). The V end was cut by 7 bases, the J end by 1 base, with 13 bases between. The length of the CDR3 is 15 residues. The germline V gene encodes CDR1 SGHTA and CDR2 FQGTGA. The CDR3 sequence: CASKAGAMNTGELFF. The DNA for the CDR3 is TGTGCCAGCAAGGCGGGGGCCATGAACACCGGGGAGCTGTTTTTT.

This clone was detected only a few times. This sequence joins TRBV5-1 and TRBJ2-7; 9 nucleotides match TRBD2. This CDR3 comprises 15 residues. The germline V gene has CDR1 SGHRS and CDR2 YFSETQ. Losses at the gene ends were 0 bases for V and 6 bases for J; bases not matched to a gene: 7. In DNA, the CDR3 is TGCGCCAGCAGCTTGGAGGCGGGGGGGCCCATCGAGCAGTACTTC. Its protein product is CASSLEAGGPIEQYF.

The rearrangement uses TRBV5-4 and TRBJ2-7; TRBD2 agrees at 9 bases. J was trimmed by 7 bases and V by 4 bases; bases with no gene match: 6. Germline values: CDR1 SGHNT, CDR2 YYREEE (reference sequence). The CDR3 extends over 13 amino acids. For the CDR3, the DNA is TGTGCCAGCAGCCCCGGGACTAGCAGGGAGCAGTACTTC. Translating it yields CASSPGTSREQYF.

The gene calls are TRBV11-3 and TRBJ2-1, with 16 bases lining up with TRBD2. V was clipped by 4 bases and J by 8 bases; unmatched bases: 5. Germline CDR1 reads SGHNT; CDR2 reads YENEEA. This CDR3 has 16 residues. The CDR3 region has the DNA TGTGCCAGCAGCTGGGGACTAGCGGGGGGGACCGATGAGCAGTTCTTC. Amino acid sequence: CASSWGLAGGTDEQFF.

A single count supports this clone. The chain links TRBV5-1 to TRBJ2-2, with D unresolved. The CDR3 loop spans 14 amino acids. Germline loops: CDR1 SGHRS, CDR2 YFSETQ. With 6 bases removed from V and 2 bases from J, the gap between germline ends came to 11 bases. CDR3 DNA: TGCGCCAGCAATAAACAGACAAACACCGGGGAGCTGTTTTTT. Its translation is CASNKQTNTGELFF.

CDR3 DNA: TGCGCCAGCAGCTTAGTGCCGGTGACGAGCTCTGGAAACACCATATATTTT. As protein: CASSLVPVTSSGNTIYF. The rearrangement uses TRBV5-1 and TRBJ1-3; D uncertain. Germline loops: CDR1 SGHRS, CDR2 YFSETQ. The CDR3 contains 17 residues. V was pared by 2 bases and J by 0 bases, with 15 bases between.

This clone has only one observation. The V and J genes are TRBV6-6 and TRBJ1-1; TRBD1 is a possible D gene (6 bases). The CDR3 length is 13 residues. Germline loops: CDR1 MNHNY, CDR2 SVGAGI (reference sequence). Trimming left V 5 bases short and J 1 base short, with 8 bases between. CDR3 nucleotides: TGTGCCAGCAGTCTACAGGGGAACACTGAAGCTTTCTTT. Its protein is CASSLQGNTEAFF.

The chain employs TRBV5-4 and TRBJ1-1; no definite D call. This CDR3 is built from 16 residues. V was pared by 0 bases and J by 0 bases, with 12 bases between. Germline loops: CDR1 SGHNT, CDR2 YYREEE (reference sequence). The CDR3: CASSLGVGQLNTEAFF. DNA for the CDR3: TGTGCCAGCAGCTTGGGAGTTGGGCAGCTGAACACTGAAGCTTTCTTT. Combining the CDR3 with reference TRBV5-4 and TRBJ1-1 gives the whole variable domain ETGVTQSPTHLIKTRGQQVTLRCSSQSGHNTVSWYQQALGQGPQFIFQYYREEENGRGNFPPRFSGLQFPNYSSELNVNALELDDSALYLCASSLGVGQLNTEAFFGQGTRLTVV.

The rearrangement links TRBV6-5 to TRBJ1-2; 7 bases match TRBD1. This CDR3 is built from 14 residues. V was clipped by 5 bases and J by 4 bases; unmatched bases: 7. The germline V gene has CDR1 MNHEY and CDR2 SVGAGI. The CDR3 DNA follows: TGTGCCAGCAGTCTCCGGGACAGCCTCTATGGCTACACCTTC. Protein sequence: CASSLRDSLYGYTF.

This clone was seen only once. This chain links TRBV6-6 with TRBJ2-7; D may be TRBD2 (5 bases). The CDR3 totals 14 residues. Germline V CDR1 and CDR2: MNHNY, SVGAGI (reference sequence). V was clipped by 6 bases and J by 1 base, with 13 bases between them. As DNA, the CDR3 is TGTGCCAGCAGAACGTTGGGAGAGTCCTACGAGCAGTACTTC. Its protein product is CASRTLGESYEQYF.

This clone was counted between two and nine times. The chain combines TRBV30 with TRBJ1-1; TRBD1 might be the D (6 bases). In germline, CDR1 is GTSNPN, CDR2 SVGIG (reference sequence). Deletions cut 0 bases from V and 1 base from J, with 6 bases between. The CDR3 is 13 amino acids. CDR3 nucleotide sequence: TGTGCCTGGAGTGTACAGGGGAACACTGAAGCTTTCTTT. As protein: CAWSVQGNTEAFF.

This chain links TRBV9 with TRBJ2-5; either TRBD1 or TRBD2 may fit D (6 bases each). V shed 0 bases and J shed 11 bases, with 20 bases lying between them. CDR3 length equals 15 residues. Germline CDR1 and CDR2: SGDLS and YYNGEE. The CDR3: CASSVEPGAPWEQYF. CDR3 sequence (DNA): TGTGCCAGCAGCGTAGAGCCGGGGGCCCCCTGGGAGCAGTACTTC.

The chain combines TRBV5-1 with TRBJ2-1; D call uncertain. The CDR3 totals 14 residues. The germline V and J ends were trimmed by 0 bases and 5 bases, with 9 bases remaining between them. The V gene's germline CDR1 is SGHRS and CDR2 YFSETQ. CDR3 DNA: TGCGCCAGCAGCTTGGTGGGGATTGACAATGAGCAGTTCTTC. It is translated as CASSLVGIDNEQFF. Variable domain in full (rest from reference TRBV5-1 and TRBJ2-1): KAGVTQTPRYLIKTRGQQVTLSCSPISGHRSVSWYQQTPGQGLQFLFEYFSETQRNKGNFPGRFSGRQFSNSRSEMNVSTLELGDSALYLCASSLVGIDNEQFFGPGTRLTVL.

This clone came up once. The genes are TRBV18 and TRBJ1-1; D might be TRBD1 (6 bases). The CDR3 totals 15 residues. Germline V gene data show CDR1 as KGHSH and CDR2 as LQKENI. The germline V and J ends were trimmed by 3 bases and 4 bases, with 15 bases remaining between them. The CDR3 reads CASSPAQGKVTEAFF. CDR3 nucleotides: TGTGCCAGCTCACCTGCACAGGGCAAGGTCACTGAAGCTTTCTTT.

The CDR3 spells CASSMKTGYGTNEKLFF. The CDR3 DNA sequence: TGTGCCAGTAGTATGAAGACAGGGTACGGGACTAATGAAAAACTGTTTTTT. The rearrangement uses TRBV19 and TRBJ1-4; 7 nucleotides match TRBD1. With 3 bases clipped from V and 2 bases from J, the junction kept 9 bases outside the gene matches. The CDR3 contains 17 residues. Germline V CDR1 and CDR2: LNHDA, SQIVND (reference sequence). Full variable domain (outside the CDR3, taken from reference TRBV19 and TRBJ1-4): DGGITQSPKYLFRKEGQNVTLSCEQNLNHDAMYWYRQDPGQGLRLIYYSQIVNDFQKGDIAEGYSVSREKKESFPLTVTSAQKNPTAFYLCASSMKTGYGTNEKLFFGSGTQLSVL.

The gene calls are TRBV7-2 and TRBJ2-3; 14 bases agree with TRBD2. The junction had 9 bases not matched to a gene; V was cut back by 2 bases and J by 2 bases. CDR1 is SGHTA, CDR2 FQGNSA, per germline. CDR3 length: 19 residues. In nucleotides, the CDR3 is TGTGCCAGCAGCTTAACGGGACTAGCGGGGGCAGGGCTCACAGATACGCAGTATTTT. Its translation: CASSLTGLAGAGLTDTQYF.

This chain joins TRBV27 and TRBJ2-3; tentatively, D is TRBD2 (5 bases). The V end was cut by 3 bases, the J end by 4 bases, with 14 bases between. There are 15 residues in the CDR3. Germline V lookup: CDR1 MNHEY, CDR2 SMNVEV (reference sequence). CDR3 coding DNA: TGTGCCAGCAGTTTCAGTGGGCTAGCACCAGATACGCAGTATTTT. This codes for CASSFSGLAPDTQYF.

The V call is TRBV7-8, the J call TRBJ1-1, with TRBD1 matching 7 bases. Germline V CDR1 and CDR2: SGHVS, FQNEAQ. The CDR3 is 15 residues long. Losses at the gene ends were 2 bases for V and 0 bases for J; bases not matched to a gene: 3. CDR3 nucleotides: TGTGCCAGCAGCTTACCGGGACAGCTGAACACTGAAGCTTTCTTT. This encodes CASSLPGQLNTEAFF.

This clone was seen a single time. This chain joins TRBV2 and TRBJ2-7; TRBD1 matches 7 bases. After removal of 2 bases from V and 6 bases from J, the junction contained 13 bases not matched to a gene. The CDR3 covers 16 residues. CDR1 SNHLY and CDR2 FYNNEI come from the germline V gene. CDR3 loop: CASSEIWVGGLGEQYF. The CDR3 DNA reads TGTGCCAGCAGTGAAATTTGGGTAGGGGGCTTAGGCGAGCAGTACTTC.